This T cell receptor beta chain is drawn from a study of blood T cell repertoires in COVID-19. For the study at large: Spain, Italy and the United States supplied samples that represented acute and convalescent COVID-19.

In the original workflow: Counts of nucleated cells, estimated from reference gene primer amplification, were obtained. Assay used: immunoSEQ multiplex PCR; TCRdb lists only in-frame clones, some missing. V and J calls plus clone size are reproduced from that table; the DNA served to infer D and trimming. The repertoire includes just over 300,000 clones, nearly 90% of them detected once, and around 4.4% sits in the top ten. V trimming: 4 bases; J trimming: 4 bases; junction bases outside the gene matches: 8. The CDR3 is made up of 16 amino acids. Germline V lookup: CDR1 LGHNA, CDR2 YNFKEQ. Recruits, aged about 18 to 100 years, lived in some 25 US areas.

The TCR comes from a woman younger than 30 with acute COVID-19. The chain has TRBV4-2 and TRBJ2-3, with 10 nucleotides matching TRBD2. Sequences were obtained from PBMCs or T cells enriched from blood (not recorded which). The CDR3 loop is CASSRSASGSADTQYF. DNA for the CDR3: TGTGCCAGCAGCCGCTCCGCTAGCGGGAGCGCAGATACGCAGTATTTT.